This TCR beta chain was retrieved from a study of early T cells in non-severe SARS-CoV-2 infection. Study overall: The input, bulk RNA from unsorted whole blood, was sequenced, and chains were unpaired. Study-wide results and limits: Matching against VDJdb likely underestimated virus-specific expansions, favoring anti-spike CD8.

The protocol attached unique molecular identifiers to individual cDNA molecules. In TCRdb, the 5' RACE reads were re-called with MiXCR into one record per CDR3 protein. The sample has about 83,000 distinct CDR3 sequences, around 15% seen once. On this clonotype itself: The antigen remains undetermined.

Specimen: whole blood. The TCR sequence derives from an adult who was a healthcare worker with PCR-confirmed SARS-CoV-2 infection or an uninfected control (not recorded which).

The CDR3 sequence: CASSSLTGMNTGELFF. The DNA of the CDR3 is TGTGCCAGCAGCTCCCTGACAGGGATGAACACCGGGGAGCTGTTTTTT. The chain is built from TRBV11-2 and TRBJ2-2; 7 bases are shared with TRBD1. The junction had 6 bases not matched to a gene; V was cut back by 4 bases and J by 1 base. This CDR3 contains 16 residues. Per germline, CDR1 SGHAT and CDR2 FQNNGV. Together with reference TRBV11-2 and TRBJ2-2, the CDR3 gives the full variable domain: EAGVAQSPRYKIIEKRQSVAFWCNPISGHATLYWYQQILGQGPKLLIQFQNNGVVDDSQLPKDRFSAERLKGVDSTLKIQPAKLEDSAVYLCASSSLTGMNTGELFFGEGSRLTVL.